The 9 T cell receptor beta chains in this list originate from one sample, sequenced in a study of type 1 and type 2 diabetes patients. Amplification started from genomic DNA. Multiplex PCR with 30 forward and 13 reverse primers amplified the TCR beta CDR3. TCRdb analysed the multiplex PCR reads with MiXCR anew, one entry per CDR3 protein. In the table there are approximately 260,000 distinct CDR3 sequences, 45% to 60% of which are singletons. The source material was peripheral blood mononuclear cells (PBMCs). These receptors originate from a man aged 18 to 35 with type 2 diabetes.

A few counts support this clonotype. V usage is TRBV11-2 and J usage is TRBJ2-7; no clear D. There are 16 residues in the CDR3. Trimming shortened V by 5 bases and J by 2 bases, and 19 bases separated the two germline ends. Germline V CDR1 and CDR2: SGHAT, FQNNGV. CDR3 amino acids: CASSGLGDFGPYEQYF. CDR3 bases: TGTGCCAGCAGCGGGTTGGGTGACTTCGGCCCCTACGAGCAGTACTTC.

The V and J genes are TRBV11-1 and TRBJ2-5; D possibly corresponds to TRBD1 (5 bases). Between the trimmed V and J ends, which lost 1 base and 11 bases, there was a span of 14 bases. CDR3 length: 13 amino acids. Germline assignment: CDR1 SGHAT and CDR2 FQDESV (reference sequence). CDR3 region: CASSLGPRVEQYF. The CDR3 region has the DNA TGTGCCAGCAGCTTAGGCCCCAGGGTGGAGCAGTACTTC.

The V and J genes are TRBV2 and TRBJ2-7; D remains unclear. Germline V gives CDR1 SNHLY, CDR2 FYNNEI. The CDR3 length is 14 residues. Trimming took off 5 bases at V and 3 bases at J, with 14 bases between the two ends. The DNA of the CDR3 is TGTGCCAGCAGTATATTTCTCGGGTACTACGAGCAGTACTTC. It is translated as CASSIFLGYYEQYF.

The chain carries TRBV18 and TRBJ2-1, with TRBD2 identical over 10 bases. The germline gives CDR1 KGHSH, CDR2 LQKENI. V lost 3 bases, J lost 6 bases, and 11 bases stayed unmatched. The CDR3 is 17 residues long. CDR3 nucleotides: TGTGCCAGCTCACCGGGCCTAGCGGGGGTAGGCTCCAATGAGCAGTTCTTC. Encoded protein: CASSPGLAGVGSNEQFF.

As regards this clonotype: A much larger clone differs from this one at a single base, so this may be a read error. The chain employs TRBV30 and TRBJ2-6; tentatively, D is TRBD1 (5 bases). This CDR3 spans 15 amino acids. Germline V gene sequence: CDR1 GTSNPN, CDR2 SVGIG (reference sequence). Trimming removed 2 bases from V and 4 bases from J, with 12 bases in between. For the CDR3, the DNA is TGTGCCTGGAGTACCCTGACAGACGGGGCCAACGTCCTGACTTTC. It codes for CAWSTLTDGANVLTF.

The CDR3 sequence is CASSRDYNEQFF. For the CDR3, the DNA is TGTGCCAGCAGCCGGGACTACAATGAGCAGTTCTTC. This sequence joins TRBV2 and TRBJ2-1; D is possibly TRBD2 (5 bases). In germline, CDR1 is SNHLY, CDR2 FYNNEI. V was trimmed by 6 bases and J by 3 bases, leaving 6 bases between them. The CDR3 contains 12 residues.

V gene TRBV6-6 combines with J gene TRBJ2-7, with D maybe TRBD1 (6 bases). The V and J ends lost 5 bases and 1 base respectively, with 9 bases between them. CDR1 is MNHNY, CDR2 SVGAGI, per germline (reference sequence). This CDR3 spans 13 amino acids. Here the CDR3 DNA reads TGTGCCAGCAGTAACGGACAGTCCTACGAGCAGTACTTC. Translating gives CASSNGQSYEQYF.

This chain connects TRBV9 to TRBJ1-2; a weak D match, TRBD1 (5 bases). The germline V gene encodes CDR1 SGDLS and CDR2 YYNGEE. V was cut by 0 bases and J by 3 bases, with 6 bases left in between. The CDR3 has 13 amino acids. This CDR3 is CASSVEGYYGYTF. As DNA, the CDR3 is TGTGCCAGCAGCGTAGAGGGGTACTATGGCTACACCTTC.

This chain joins TRBV15 and TRBJ2-1; possibly TRBD2 for D (7 bases). V was trimmed by 1 base and J by 5 bases, leaving 15 bases between them. The CDR3 is made up of 16 amino acids. Germline CDR1 and CDR2: LNHNV and YYDKDF (reference sequence). In DNA form, the CDR3 reads TGTGCCACCAGCAGAGGGATAAGGGGGGGACACAATGAGCAGTTCTTC. This encodes CATSRGIRGGHNEQFF.